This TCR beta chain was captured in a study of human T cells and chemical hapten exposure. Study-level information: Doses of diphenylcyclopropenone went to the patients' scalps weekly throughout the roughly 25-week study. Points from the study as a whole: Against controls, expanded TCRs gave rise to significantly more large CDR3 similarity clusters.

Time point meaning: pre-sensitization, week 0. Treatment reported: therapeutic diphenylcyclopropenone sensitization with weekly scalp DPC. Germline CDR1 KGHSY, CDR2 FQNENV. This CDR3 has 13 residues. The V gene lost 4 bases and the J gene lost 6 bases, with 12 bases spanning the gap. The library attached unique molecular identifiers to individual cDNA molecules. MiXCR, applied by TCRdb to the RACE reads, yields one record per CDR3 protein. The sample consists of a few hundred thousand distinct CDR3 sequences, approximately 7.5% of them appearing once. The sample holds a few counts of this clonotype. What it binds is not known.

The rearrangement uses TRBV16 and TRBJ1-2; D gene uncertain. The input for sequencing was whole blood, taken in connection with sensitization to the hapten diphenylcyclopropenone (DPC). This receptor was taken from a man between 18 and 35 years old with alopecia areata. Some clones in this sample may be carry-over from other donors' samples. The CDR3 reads CASSPRVQHGYTF. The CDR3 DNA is TGTGCCAGCAGCCCAAGGGTACAGCATGGCTACACCTTC.